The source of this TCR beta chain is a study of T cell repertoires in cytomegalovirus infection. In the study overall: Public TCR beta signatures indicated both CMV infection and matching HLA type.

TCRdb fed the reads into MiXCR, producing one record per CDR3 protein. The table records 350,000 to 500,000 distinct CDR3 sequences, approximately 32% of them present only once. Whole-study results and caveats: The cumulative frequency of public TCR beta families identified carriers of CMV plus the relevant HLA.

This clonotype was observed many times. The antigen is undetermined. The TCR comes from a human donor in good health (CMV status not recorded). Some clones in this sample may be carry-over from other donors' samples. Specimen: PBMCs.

The CDR3 DNA sequence: TGTGCCAGCAAAGACAGCTCTGGGGCCAACGTCCTGACTTTC. The encoded protein is CASKDSSGANVLTF. The chain recombines TRBV12-3 or TRBV12-4 with TRBJ2-6; D is perhaps TRBD1 (5 bases). The ends were cut back, 7 bases at V and 0 bases at J, with 7 bases in the middle. The CDR3 sequence is 14 residues long.